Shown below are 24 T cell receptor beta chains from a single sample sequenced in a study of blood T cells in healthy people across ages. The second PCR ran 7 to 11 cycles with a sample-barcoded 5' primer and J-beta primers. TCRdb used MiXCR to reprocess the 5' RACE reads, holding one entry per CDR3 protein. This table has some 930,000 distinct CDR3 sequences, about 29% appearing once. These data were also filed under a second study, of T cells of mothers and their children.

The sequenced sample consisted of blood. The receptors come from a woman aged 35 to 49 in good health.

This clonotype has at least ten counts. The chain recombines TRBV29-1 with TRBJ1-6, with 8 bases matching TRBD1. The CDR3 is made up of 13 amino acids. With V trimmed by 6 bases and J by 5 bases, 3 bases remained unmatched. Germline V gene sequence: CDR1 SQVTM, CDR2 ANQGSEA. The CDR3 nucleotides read TGCAGCGTAAGACAGGGGAATAATTCACCCCTCCACTTT. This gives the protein CSVRQGNNSPLHF.

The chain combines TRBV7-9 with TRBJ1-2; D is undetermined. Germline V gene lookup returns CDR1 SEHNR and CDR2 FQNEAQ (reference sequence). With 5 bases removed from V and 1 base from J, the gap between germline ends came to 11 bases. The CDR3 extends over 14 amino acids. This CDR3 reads CASSPREVNYGYTF. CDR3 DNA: TGTGCCAGCAGCCCACGGGAGGTTAACTATGGCTACACCTTC. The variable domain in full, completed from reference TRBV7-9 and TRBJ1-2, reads DTGVSQNPRHKITKRGQNVTFRCDPISEHNRLYWYRQTLGQGPEFLTYFQNEAQLEKSRLLSDRFSAERPKGSFSTLEIQRTEQGDSAMYLCASSPREVNYGYTFGSGTRLTVV.

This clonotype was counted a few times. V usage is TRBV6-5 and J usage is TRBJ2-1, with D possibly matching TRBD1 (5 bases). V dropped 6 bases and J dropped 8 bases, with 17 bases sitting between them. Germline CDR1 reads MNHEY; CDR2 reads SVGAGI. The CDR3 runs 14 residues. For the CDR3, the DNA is TGTGCCAGCAGGCAAGCTAGGGGTTGGGATGAGCAGTTCTTC. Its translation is CASRQARGWDEQFF.

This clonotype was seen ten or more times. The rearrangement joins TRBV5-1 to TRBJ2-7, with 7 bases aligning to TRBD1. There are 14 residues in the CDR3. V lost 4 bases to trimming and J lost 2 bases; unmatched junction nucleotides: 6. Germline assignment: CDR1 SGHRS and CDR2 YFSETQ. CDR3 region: CASSTSQGPYEQYF. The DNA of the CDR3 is TGCGCCAGCAGCACCTCACAGGGGCCCTACGAGCAGTACTTC.

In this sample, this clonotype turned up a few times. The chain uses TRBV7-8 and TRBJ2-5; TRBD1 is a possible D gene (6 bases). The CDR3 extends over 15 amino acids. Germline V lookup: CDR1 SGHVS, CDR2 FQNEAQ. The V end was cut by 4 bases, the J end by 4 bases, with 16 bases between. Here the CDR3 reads CASSSSVRGRETQYF. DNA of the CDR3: TGTGCCAGCAGCTCTTCCGTGAGGGGGAGAGAGACCCAGTACTTC.

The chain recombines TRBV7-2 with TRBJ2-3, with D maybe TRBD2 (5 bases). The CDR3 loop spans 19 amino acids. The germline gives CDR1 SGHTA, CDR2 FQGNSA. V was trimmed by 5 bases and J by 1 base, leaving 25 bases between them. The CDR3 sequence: CASSPILARRYGGTDTQYF. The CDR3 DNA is TGTGCCAGCAGCCCTATTCTTGCCCGGAGGTATGGTGGCACAGATACGCAGTATTTT. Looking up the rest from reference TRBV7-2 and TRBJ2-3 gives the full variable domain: GAGVSQSPSNKVTEKGKDVELRCDPISGHTALYWYRQSLGQGLEFLIYFQGNSAPDKSGLPSDRFSAERTGGSVSTLTIQRTQQEDSAVYLCASSPILARRYGGTDTQYFGPGTRLTVL.

CDR3 region: CAWSVNGQSYGYTF. In DNA, the CDR3 is TGTGCCTGGAGTGTAAATGGCCAGAGCTATGGCTACACCTTC. This chain uses TRBV30 with TRBJ1-2; no reliable D call. Trimming pared 0 bases from V and 4 bases from J, leaving 12 bases between. Germline V CDR1 and CDR2: GTSNPN, SVGIG (reference sequence). The CDR3 totals 14 residues.

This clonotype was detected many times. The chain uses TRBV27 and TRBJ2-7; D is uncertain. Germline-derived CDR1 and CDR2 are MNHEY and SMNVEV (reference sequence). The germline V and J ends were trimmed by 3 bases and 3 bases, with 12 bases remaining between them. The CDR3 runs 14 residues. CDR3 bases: TGTGCCAGCAGTTTTGGCCCCGGAAACTACGAGCAGTACTTC. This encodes CASSFGPGNYEQYF.

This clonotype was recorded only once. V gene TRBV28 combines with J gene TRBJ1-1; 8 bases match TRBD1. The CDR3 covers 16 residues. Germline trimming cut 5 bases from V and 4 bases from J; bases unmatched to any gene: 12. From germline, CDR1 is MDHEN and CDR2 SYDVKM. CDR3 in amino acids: CASSPRRRQGRTEAFF. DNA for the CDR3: TGTGCCAGCAGTCCGCGCCGTAGACAGGGGCGCACTGAAGCTTTCTTT.

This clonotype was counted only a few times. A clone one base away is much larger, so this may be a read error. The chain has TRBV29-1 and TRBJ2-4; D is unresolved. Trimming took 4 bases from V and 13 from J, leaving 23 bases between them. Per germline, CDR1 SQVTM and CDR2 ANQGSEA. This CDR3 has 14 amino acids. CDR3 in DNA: TGCAGCGTTGTTCCAGAGACCTCCTACAATGAGCAGTACTTC. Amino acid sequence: CSVVPETSYNEQYF.

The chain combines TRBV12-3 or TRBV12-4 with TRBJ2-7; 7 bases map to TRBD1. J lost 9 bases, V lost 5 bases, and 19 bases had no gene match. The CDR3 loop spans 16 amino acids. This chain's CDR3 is CASSRTGQPKFCGQYF. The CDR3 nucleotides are TGTGCCAGCAGTCGCACGGGACAGCCTAAATTTTGCGGGCAGTACTTC.

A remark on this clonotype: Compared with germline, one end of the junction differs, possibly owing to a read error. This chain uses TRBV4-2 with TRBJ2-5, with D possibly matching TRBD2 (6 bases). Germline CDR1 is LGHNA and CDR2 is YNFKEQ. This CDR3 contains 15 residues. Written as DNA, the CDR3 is TGTGTCAGCAGTCAAGCCTCCGGGGGAGCAGAGACCCAGTACTTC. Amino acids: CVSSQASGGAETQYF.

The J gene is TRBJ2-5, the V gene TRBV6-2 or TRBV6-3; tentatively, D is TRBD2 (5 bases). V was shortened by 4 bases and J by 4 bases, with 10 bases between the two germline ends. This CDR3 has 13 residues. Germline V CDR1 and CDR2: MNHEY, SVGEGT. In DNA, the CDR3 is TGTGCCAGCAGTTCCAAACTAGGAGAGACCCAGTACTTC. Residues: CASSSKLGETQYF.

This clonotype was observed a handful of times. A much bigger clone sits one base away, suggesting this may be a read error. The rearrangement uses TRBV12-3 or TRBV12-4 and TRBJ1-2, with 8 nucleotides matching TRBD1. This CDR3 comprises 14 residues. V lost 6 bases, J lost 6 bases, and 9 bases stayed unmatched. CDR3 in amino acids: CASRSDRGRDGYTF. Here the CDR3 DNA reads TGTGCCAGCAGGTCCGACAGGGGACGGGATGGCTACACCTTC.

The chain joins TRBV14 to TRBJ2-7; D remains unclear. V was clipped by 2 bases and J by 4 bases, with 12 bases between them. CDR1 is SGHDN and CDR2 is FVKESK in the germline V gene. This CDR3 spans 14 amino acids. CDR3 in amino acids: CASSQSGLDYEQYF. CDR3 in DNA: TGTGCCAGCAGCCAATCTGGGCTTGATTACGAGCAGTACTTC. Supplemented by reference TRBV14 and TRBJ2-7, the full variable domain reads EAGVTQFPSHSVIEKGQTVTLRCDPISGHDNLYWYRRVMGKEIKFLLHFVKESKQDESGMPNNRFLAERTGGTYSTLKVQPAELEDSGVYFCASSQSGLDYEQYFGPGTRLTVT.

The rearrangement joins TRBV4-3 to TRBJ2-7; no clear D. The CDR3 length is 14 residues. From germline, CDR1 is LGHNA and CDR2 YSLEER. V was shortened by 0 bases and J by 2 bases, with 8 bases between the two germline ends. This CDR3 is CASSQDARAYEQYF. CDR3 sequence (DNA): TGCGCCAGCAGCCAAGATGCCCGGGCCTACGAGCAGTACTTC.

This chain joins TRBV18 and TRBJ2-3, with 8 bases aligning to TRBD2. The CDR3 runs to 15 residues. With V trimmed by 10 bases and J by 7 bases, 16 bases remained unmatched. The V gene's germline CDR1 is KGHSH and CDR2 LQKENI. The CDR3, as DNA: TGTGCCACCAAAGACGGGGGGGCCATGGCAAATACGCAGTATTTT. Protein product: CATKDGGAMANTQYF.

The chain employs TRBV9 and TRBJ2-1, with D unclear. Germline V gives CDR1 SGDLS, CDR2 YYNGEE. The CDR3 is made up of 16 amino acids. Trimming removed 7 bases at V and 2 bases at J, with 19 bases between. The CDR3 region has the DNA TGTGCCAGCGGCCCCAGTGGTCTAGGACCCTACAATGAGCAGTTCTTC. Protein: CASGPSGLGPYNEQFF. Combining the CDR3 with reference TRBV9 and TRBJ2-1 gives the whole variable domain DSGVTQTPKHLITATGQRVTLRCSPRSGDLSVYWYQQSLDQGLQFLIQYYNGEERAKGNILERFSAQQFPDLHSELNLSSLELGDSALYFCASGPSGLGPYNEQFFGPGTRLTVL.

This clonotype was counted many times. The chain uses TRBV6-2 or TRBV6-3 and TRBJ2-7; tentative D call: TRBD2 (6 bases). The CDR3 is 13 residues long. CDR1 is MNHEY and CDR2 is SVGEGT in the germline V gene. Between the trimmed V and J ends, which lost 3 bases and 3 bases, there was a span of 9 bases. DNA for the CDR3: TGTGCCAGCAGTTATCCCGGGGGCTACGAGCAGTACTTC. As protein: CASSYPGGYEQYF.

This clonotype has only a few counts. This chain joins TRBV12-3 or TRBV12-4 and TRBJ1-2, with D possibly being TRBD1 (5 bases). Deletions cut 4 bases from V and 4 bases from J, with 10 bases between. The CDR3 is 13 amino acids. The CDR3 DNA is TGTGCCAGCAGTTGGGGGGTGGGCTATGGCTACACCTTC. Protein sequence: CASSWGVGYGYTF.

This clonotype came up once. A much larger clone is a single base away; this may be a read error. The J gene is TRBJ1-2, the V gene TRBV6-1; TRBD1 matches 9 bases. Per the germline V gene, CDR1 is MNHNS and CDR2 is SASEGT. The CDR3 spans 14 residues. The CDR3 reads CASTGTGRYYGNTF. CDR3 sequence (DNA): TGTGCCAGCACCGGGACAGGGCGATACTATGGCAACACCTTC.

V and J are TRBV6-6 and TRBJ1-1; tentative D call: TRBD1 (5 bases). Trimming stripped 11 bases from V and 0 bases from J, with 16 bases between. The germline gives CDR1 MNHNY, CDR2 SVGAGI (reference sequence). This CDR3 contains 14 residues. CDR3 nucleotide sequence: TGTGCCGGCACTTTCGACAGTATGAACACTGAAGCTTTCTTT. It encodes CAGTFDSMNTEAFF.

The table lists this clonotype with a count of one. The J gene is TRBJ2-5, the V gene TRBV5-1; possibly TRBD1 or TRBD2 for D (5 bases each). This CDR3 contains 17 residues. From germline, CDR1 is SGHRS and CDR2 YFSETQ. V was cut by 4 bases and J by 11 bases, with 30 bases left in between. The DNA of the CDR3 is TGCGCCAGCAGCCCACTGGGGGTAATAACCTCCTACAATGGGCAGTACTTC. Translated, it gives CASSPLGVITSYNGQYF.

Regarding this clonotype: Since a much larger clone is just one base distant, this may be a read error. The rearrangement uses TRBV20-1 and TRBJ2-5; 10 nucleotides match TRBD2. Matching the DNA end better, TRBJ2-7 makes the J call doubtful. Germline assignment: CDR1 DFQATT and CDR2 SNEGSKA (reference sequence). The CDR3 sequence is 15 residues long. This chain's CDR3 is CSARPQAGGRDEQYF. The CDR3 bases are TGCAGTGCTAGACCCCAAGCGGGGGGGCGAGACGAGCAGTACTTC.